This TCR beta chain was sequenced for a study of T cell repertoires in cytomegalovirus infection. In TCRdb, the reads were re-called with MiXCR into one record per CDR3 protein. The sample includes about 920,000 distinct CDR3 sequences, about 33% of them seen just once. For this clonotype: The antigen is unknown.

Whole-study findings and limits: Dominant in the ex vivo response were TCR beta clonotypes restricted by HLA-C and specific for CMV.

In germline, CDR1 is ENHRY, CDR2 SYGVKD. The ends were cut back, 0 bases at V and 3 bases at J, with 12 bases in the middle. The CDR3 runs to 15 residues. This sample comprised cultured CD8+ T cells from PBMCs, obtained from culture after CMV antigen stimulation. The chain carries TRBV10-3 and TRBJ2-7; possible D gene TRBD2, 6 bases. The receptor comes from a human donor in good health (CMV status not recorded). Some clones in this sample may be carry-over from other donors' samples. This chain's CDR3 is CAISESMGGGYEQYF. CDR3 nucleotides: TGTGCCATCAGTGAGTCGATGGGGGGAGGCTACGAGCAGTACTTC.